The next 26 T cell receptor beta chains were all read from a single sample in a study of control samples from healthy donors and cancer patients. Repertoires were generated with immunoSEQ multiplex PCR, while TCRdb's copy carries only in-frame clones and drops some. The sample contains roughly 98,000 clones, roughly 93% of which appear only once. Sample: blood. All receptors derive from a man younger than 35 in good health.

This chain links TRBV19 with TRBJ1-5; the D gene is possibly TRBD1 (5 bases). V lost 4 bases and J 1 base, leaving 11 bases between the germline ends. CDR3 size: 15 residues. Germline CDR1 reads LNHDA; CDR2 reads SQIVND (reference sequence). The CDR3 protein is CASSNGGGSNQPQHF. CDR3 nucleotide sequence: TGTGCCAGTAGTAACGGGGGAGGGAGCAATCAGCCCCAGCATTTT.

The genes are TRBV6-5 and TRBJ1-4; TRBD1 might be the D (5 bases). V lost 6 bases to trimming and J lost 4 bases, with 15 bases between them. The CDR3 sequence is 15 residues long. CDR1 is MNHEY and CDR2 is SVGAGI in the germline V gene. CDR3 DNA sequence: TGTGCCAGCAGCCGCGGACACCACCTTAATGAAAAACTGTTTTTT. Translated, it gives CASSRGHHLNEKLFF.

The chain carries TRBV15 and TRBJ2-5, with D uncertain. CDR1 is LNHNV and CDR2 is YYDKDF in the germline V gene (reference sequence). CDR3 size: 17 residues. Trimming pared 0 bases from V and 4 bases from J, leaving 18 bases between. The CDR3, as DNA: TGTGCCACCAGCAGAGATTTCCGACACCCTTTAGGAGAGACCCAGTACTTC. It specifies CATSRDFRHPLGETQYF.

This CDR3 reads CARQGLDTGELFF. DNA of the CDR3: TGTGCGCGACAGGGGTTGGACACCGGGGAGCTGTTTTTT. The rearrangement uses TRBV2 and TRBJ2-2, with 8 bases aligning to TRBD1. The germline V gene encodes CDR1 SNHLY and CDR2 FYNNEI. The CDR3 has 13 residues.

For this clone: Other DNA sequences in this sample translate to the same CDR3. This chain joins TRBV27 and TRBJ1-2, with unresolved D. The CDR3 contains 13 residues. V lost 2 bases, J lost 2 bases, and 6 bases lay in between. Looked up from germline, CDR1 is MNHEY and CDR2 is SMNVEV (reference sequence). CDR3 sequence: CASSLRGNYGYTF. The CDR3 region has the DNA TGTGCCAGCAGTTTAAGAGGGAACTATGGCTACACCTTC.

The rearrangement joins TRBV7-6 to TRBJ1-1; D gene uncertain. The germline V gene has CDR1 SGHVS and CDR2 FNYEAQ. Deletions cut 1 base from V and 1 base from J, with 4 bases between. The CDR3 runs 13 residues. The chain's CDR3 is CASSLGENTEAFF. The CDR3 DNA reads TGTGCCAGCAGCTTAGGCGAGAACACTGAAGCTTTCTTT.

This clone has a single count. J is TRBJ2-1 and V is TRBV20-1; D ambiguous. CDR3 length equals 14 residues. With 3 bases removed from V and 8 bases from J, the gap between germline ends came to 17 bases. CDR1 and CDR2 (germline): DFQATT, SNEGSKA (reference sequence). CDR3 sequence: CSASWWRIRDEQFF. The CDR3, as DNA: TGCAGTGCTAGTTGGTGGCGGATAAGGGATGAGCAGTTCTTC.

The CDR3 spells CASSPGTVLPDGYTF. The CDR3 DNA follows: TGTGCCAGCAGTCCCGGGACAGTACTTCCAGATGGCTACACCTTC. This chain links TRBV6-5 with TRBJ1-2; the match to TRBD1 covers 7 bases. The CDR3 has 15 residues. Looked up from germline, CDR1 is MNHEY and CDR2 is SVGAGI. Losses at the gene ends were 5 bases for V and 6 bases for J; bases not matched to a gene: 12.

This sequence joins TRBV6-5 and TRBJ2-7; TRBD1 agrees at 9 bases. J lost 5 bases, V lost 0 bases, and 5 bases had no gene match. The CDR3 has 15 amino acids. CDR1 MNHEY and CDR2 SVGAGI come from the germline V gene. The CDR3 nucleotides are TGTGCCAGCAGTTACTCAGGACAGGGGCTTGACGAGCAGTACTTC. This gives the protein CASSYSGQGLDEQYF.

The rearrangement links TRBV19 to TRBJ1-2; D is perhaps TRBD1 (6 bases). The CDR3 is 16 amino acids. Trimming removed 4 bases from V and 1 base from J, with 16 bases in between. From germline, CDR1 is LNHDA and CDR2 SQIVND (reference sequence). CDR3 region: CASSKWTAEVNYGYTF. The CDR3 DNA reads TGTGCCAGTAGTAAATGGACAGCCGAAGTTAACTATGGCTACACCTTC.

The chain recombines TRBV19 with TRBJ1-1; D is ambiguous. V lost 1 base, J lost 4 bases, and 7 bases lay in between. The germline gives CDR1 LNHDA, CDR2 SQIVND (reference sequence). The CDR3 spans 13 residues. This chain's CDR3 is CASSIVRRTEAFF. CDR3 nucleotide sequence: TGTGCCAGTAGTATAGTGCGGCGCACTGAAGCTTTCTTT.

The chain links TRBV10-3 to TRBJ2-1; TRBD2 agrees at 14 bases. The CDR3 covers 14 residues. After removal of 7 bases from V and 6 bases from J, the junction contained 2 bases not matched to a gene. The V gene's germline CDR1 is ENHRY and CDR2 SYGVKD. This CDR3 is CAITGTSGSNEQFF. The DNA of the CDR3 is TGTGCCATCACTGGGACTAGCGGGAGCAATGAGCAGTTCTTC.

The chain is built from TRBV7-2 and TRBJ2-5, with TRBD1 as a possible D gene (6 bases). Germline V gives CDR1 SGHTA, CDR2 FQGNSA. Trimming shortened V by 5 bases and J by 7 bases, and 17 bases separated the two germline ends. The CDR3 loop spans 14 amino acids. CDR3 region: CASSRDTQGGTQYF. The CDR3 DNA reads as TGTGCCAGCAGCCGGGACACCCAAGGCGGGACCCAGTACTTC.

The chain combines TRBV6-2 or TRBV6-3 with TRBJ2-7; 12 bases are shared with TRBD2. V was pared by 2 bases and J by 4 bases, with 9 bases of the junction left unmatched. Per the germline V gene, CDR1 is MNHEY and CDR2 is SVGEGT. This CDR3 region has 17 residues. CDR3 coding DNA: TGTGCCAGCAGTTACCCGGGACTAGCGGGCCTCACATACGAGCAGTACTTC. Encoded protein: CASSYPGLAGLTYEQYF.

The chain has TRBV4-3 and TRBJ2-3, with D maybe TRBD2 (5 bases). The CDR3 is made up of 15 amino acids. CDR1 and CDR2 (germline): LGHNA, YSLEER. The V gene lost 0 bases and the J gene lost 2 bases, with 9 bases spanning the gap. CDR3 nucleotides: TGCGCCAGCAGCCAAGACTTGACTATCACAGATACGCAGTATTTT. It codes for CASSQDLTITDTQYF.

The chain employs TRBV7-2 and TRBJ2-2; a possible D gene is TRBD2 (7 bases). From germline, CDR1 is SGHTA and CDR2 FQGNSA. Trimming left V 1 base short and J 2 bases short, with 14 bases between. CDR3 length: 17 amino acids. In nucleotides, the CDR3 is TGTGCCAGCAGCTTAGTCGGGGGGCGGGAAAACACCGGGGAGCTGTTTTTT. Translated, it gives CASSLVGGRENTGELFF.

This chain connects TRBV6-5 to TRBJ1-2; unclear D gene. This CDR3 has 11 residues. In germline, CDR1 is MNHEY, CDR2 SVGAGI. V lost 7 bases and J 7 bases, leaving 10 bases between the germline ends. CDR3 sequence: CASTGSCGYTF. In nucleotides, the CDR3 is TGTGCCAGCACGGGCAGCTGTGGCTACACCTTC.

The rearrangement links TRBV6-6 to TRBJ1-1; D call uncertain. This CDR3 is 15 amino acids long. V gave up 0 bases and J gave up 4 bases, with 12 bases separating them. Per germline, CDR1 MNHNY and CDR2 SVGAGI (reference sequence). The CDR3 sequence: CASSYSDGWGTEAFF. CDR3 DNA sequence: TGTGCCAGCAGTTACTCGGACGGGTGGGGCACTGAAGCTTTCTTT.

This clone turned up a few times. CDR3 nucleotide sequence: TGTGCCACCAGCACCACAAAGACCGGGGAGCTGTTTTTT. This encodes CATSTTKTGELFF. V gene TRBV15 combines with J gene TRBJ2-2, with D unclear. Between the trimmed V and J ends, which lost 4 bases and 5 bases, there was a span of 8 bases. The CDR3 covers 13 residues. The V gene's germline CDR1 is LNHNV and CDR2 YYDKDF (reference sequence).

The chain recombines TRBV2 with TRBJ2-7; D is unclear. This CDR3 is 14 amino acids long. Trimming took 2 bases from V and 6 from J, leaving 14 bases between them. CDR1 is SNHLY and CDR2 is FYNNEI in the germline V gene. DNA for the CDR3: TGTGCCAGCAGTGAATGGCCTCGGGCCTCCGAGCAGTACTTC. Translated, it gives CASSEWPRASEQYF.

Only one count was recorded for this clone. The genes are TRBV5-1 and TRBJ2-7; 7 bases map to TRBD1. The CDR3 extends over 14 amino acids. After removal of 2 bases from V and 2 bases from J, the junction contained 4 bases not matched to a gene. CDR1 SGHRS and CDR2 YFSETQ come from the germline V gene. The CDR3 DNA follows: TGCGCCAGCAGCTTCCGGGACAGTACCTACGAGCAGTACTTC. This translates into CASSFRDSTYEQYF.

The gene calls are TRBV12-3 or TRBV12-4 and TRBJ1-5; D ambiguous. The CDR3 contains 13 residues. V lost 2 bases and J lost 4, with 6 bases in between. In nucleotides, the CDR3 is TGTGCCAGCAGTTTATTGGAAAATCAGCCCCAGCATTTT. It specifies CASSLLENQPQHF.

The CDR3 DNA follows: TGTGCCAGCAGCCCGCGGACAGGGTACAATGAGCAGTTCTTC. As protein: CASSPRTGYNEQFF. The chain recombines TRBV7-8 with TRBJ2-1; 8 bases map to TRBD1. J gave up 4 bases and V 5 bases, and 4 bases lay outside the gene matches. The V gene's germline CDR1 is SGHVS and CDR2 FQNEAQ. The CDR3 extends over 14 amino acids.

This rearrangement joins TRBV27 to TRBJ2-2, with D possibly being TRBD1 or TRBD2 (5 bases each). Trimming left V 6 bases short and J 4 bases short, with 15 bases between. The germline CDR1 and CDR2 sequences are MNHEY and SMNVEV (reference sequence). This CDR3 comprises 15 residues. The CDR3: CASRRGRVATGELFF. CDR3 DNA sequence: TGTGCCAGCAGACGGGGCAGGGTTGCCACCGGGGAGCTGTTTTTT.

The J gene is TRBJ2-1, the V gene TRBV19; TRBD1 matches at 9 bases. Germline CDR1 LNHDA, CDR2 SQIVND (reference sequence). V shed 0 bases and J 4 bases; nucleotides not matched to a gene: 7. The CDR3 contains 17 residues. The CDR3 DNA reads TGTGCCAGTAGTATAGATCGTGGAGGGACAGGGTACAATGAGCAGTTCTTC. It translates to CASSIDRGGTGYNEQFF.

The gene calls are TRBV5-1 and TRBJ2-1; no definite D call. Germline V gene data show CDR1 as SGHRS and CDR2 as YFSETQ. The V end lost 3 bases, the J end lost 4 bases, and 11 bases lay between the germline ends. This CDR3 contains 14 residues. As DNA, the CDR3 is TGCGCCAGCAGCTCGGATGCTAGGTACAATGAGCAGTTCTTC. This encodes CASSSDARYNEQFF.